Presented here are 17 T cell receptor beta chains from one specimen sequenced in a study of T cells after yellow fever vaccination. TCRdb re-called the 5' RACE reads through MiXCR, storing one row per CDR3 protein. The data hold a few hundred thousand distinct CDR3 sequences, with 8% to 9.5% observed a single time. Sequencing was performed on PBMCs, taken approximately 40 days after the first yellow fever vaccination. Receptors originate from a man aged 18 to 30 who received the YFV17D yellow fever vaccine.

J is TRBJ2-3 and V is TRBV18, with 11 positions matching TRBD2. In germline, CDR1 is KGHSH, CDR2 LQKENI. CDR3 length: 14 residues. The trim removed 2 bases at V and 5 bases at J, leaving 0 bases unmatched. The CDR3 region has the DNA TGTGCCAGCTCACCAACTAGCGGGGGAGATACGCAGTATTTT. Its protein is CASSPTSGGDTQYF.

V is TRBV28 and J is TRBJ2-1; D perhaps matches TRBD1 (6 bases). Germline values: CDR1 MDHEN, CDR2 SYDVKM. Deletions cut 5 bases from V and 10 bases from J, with 12 bases between. The CDR3 contains 12 residues. In DNA, the CDR3 is TGTGCCAGCAGTCCGCCAGGGGAGGAGCAGTTCTTC. Residues: CASSPPGEEQFF.

This clonotype has a count of ten or more. This chain uses TRBV6-1 with TRBJ1-6; tentatively, D is TRBD1 (5 bases). In germline, CDR1 is MNHNS, CDR2 SASEGT. Deletions cut 5 bases from V and 7 bases from J, with 12 bases between. This CDR3 has 14 amino acids. CDR3 region: CASSPPGGNSPLHF. CDR3 coding DNA: TGTGCCAGCAGTCCACCCGGGGGAAATTCACCCCTCCACTTT.

This clonotype turned up a few times. As DNA, the CDR3 is TGCAGTGCTAGAAGACATGACGATAATTCACCCCTCCACTTT. It codes for CSARRHDDNSPLHF. The chain recombines TRBV20-1 with TRBJ1-6; D is unclear. CDR3 length: 14 residues. Deletions cut 2 bases from V and 5 bases from J, with 10 bases between. CDR1 DFQATT and CDR2 SNEGSKA come from the germline V gene (reference sequence).

This clonotype was seen at least ten times. In nucleotides, the CDR3 is TGTGCCAGCAGCCATGACAGGGGGAACAACCCCTATGGCTACACCTTC. Translating gives CASSHDRGNNPYGYTF. The gene calls are TRBV5-5 and TRBJ1-2; 9 nucleotides agree with TRBD1. Per germline, CDR1 SGHKS and CDR2 YYEKEE (reference sequence). Trimming removed 4 bases from V and 4 bases from J; junction bases left unmatched: 11. The length of the CDR3 is 16 residues.

This clonotype was seen a few times. CDR3 nucleotide sequence: TGTGCCAGCAGTGAAAGGGGGCGCGGAGATGAAAAACTGTTTTTT. This codes for CASSERGRGDEKLFF. The chain joins TRBV6-1 to TRBJ1-4; TRBD1 matches 7 bases. The CDR3 is made up of 15 amino acids. From germline, CDR1 is MNHNS and CDR2 SASEGT. The J segment lost 6 bases and the V segment lost 2 bases, leaving 6 bases of the junction unmatched.

The CDR3 is CATSDSGRGANVLTF. The CDR3, as DNA: TGTGCCACCAGTGATTCAGGTCGGGGGGCCAACGTCCTGACTTTC. The chain recombines TRBV24-1 with TRBJ2-6; unclear D gene. The CDR3 is made up of 15 amino acids. Looked up from germline, CDR1 is KGHDR and CDR2 is SFDVKD. V lost 2 bases to trimming and J lost 4 bases, with 8 bases between them.

This clonotype appeared a few times. The chain couples TRBV19 to TRBJ1-2; maybe TRBD1 (5 bases). This CDR3 has 12 amino acids. With 5 bases removed from V and 6 bases from J, the gap between germline ends came to 10 bases. Germline V gives CDR1 LNHDA, CDR2 SQIVND (reference sequence). CDR3 DNA: TGTGCCAGTAGTCAAGTACAGGATGGCTACACCTTC. Protein product: CASSQVQDGYTF.

The chain employs TRBV14 and TRBJ2-6; D gene uncertain. V lost 1 base and J lost 2, with 0 bases in between. Per germline, CDR1 SGHDN and CDR2 FVKESK. The CDR3 is 13 residues long. The CDR3 is CASSQAGANVLTF. CDR3 nucleotide sequence: TGTGCCAGCAGCCAAGCTGGGGCCAACGTCCTGACTTTC.

This clonotype was counted only a few times. The chain couples TRBV10-3 to TRBJ2-7, with TRBD1 matching 7 bases. The CDR3 has 13 amino acids. V trimming: 2 bases; J trimming: 4 bases; junction bases outside the gene matches: 2. Germline V gene data show CDR1 as ENHRY and CDR2 as SYGVKD. CDR3 protein: CAISELDRYEQYV. CDR3 in DNA: TGTGCCATCAGTGAGCTGGACAGGTACGAGCAGTACGTC.

This clonotype was seen ten or more times. This sequence joins TRBV7-2 and TRBJ1-1, with a weak D call TRBD1 (5 bases). This CDR3 is 14 amino acids long. Looked up from germline, CDR1 is SGHTA and CDR2 is FQGNSA. Between the trimmed V and J ends, which lost 1 base and 4 bases, there was a span of 10 bases. CDR3 sequence (DNA): TGTGCCAGCAGCTTAGAGGGGCGGGGCACTGAAGCTTTCTTT. Its translation is CASSLEGRGTEAFF. Full variable domain (missing parts from reference TRBV7-2 and TRBJ1-1): GAGVSQSPSNKVTEKGKDVELRCDPISGHTALYWYRQSLGQGLEFLIYFQGNSAPDKSGLPSDRFSAERTGGSVSTLTIQRTQQEDSAVYLCASSLEGRGTEAFFGQGTRLTVV.

Details on this clonotype: One junction end does not reproduce the germline sequence, and a read error may be involved. The CDR3: CSAGGAGDNSYSEQFF. The CDR3 DNA follows: TGCAGCGCGGGGGGGGCGGGGGACAACTCCTACAGTGAGCAGTTCTTC. V and J are TRBV29-1 and TRBJ2-1; 8 nucleotides line up with TRBD2. Germline assignment: CDR1 SQVTM and CDR2 ANQGSEA. The CDR3 is 16 residues long.

In regard to this clonotype: It may be a read error: a sequence one base away is much more abundant. The CDR3: CASSRGGSEEKLFF. The CDR3 bases are TGTGCCAGCAGCCGAGGGGGGAGCGAGGAAAAACTGTTTTTT. This rearrangement joins TRBV4-2 to TRBJ1-4; D may be TRBD1 (6 bases). Germline V gene sequence: CDR1 LGHNA, CDR2 YNFKEQ. Trimming took 4 bases from V and 8 from J, leaving 14 bases between them. There are 14 residues in the CDR3.

The rearrangement joins TRBV4-3 to TRBJ1-1; TRBD1 agrees at 7 bases. Per the germline V gene, CDR1 is LGHNA and CDR2 is YSLEER. Trimming removed 0 bases from V and 11 bases from J; junction bases left unmatched: 6. The CDR3 runs 13 residues. The chain's CDR3 is CASSQERQGGAFF. Written as DNA, the CDR3 is TGCGCCAGCAGCCAAGAAAGACAGGGCGGCGCTTTCTTT.

There are a few counts of this clonotype. The chain links TRBV7-8 to TRBJ2-1; 12 bases are a match to TRBD1. CDR3 size: 15 residues. V was clipped by 2 bases and J by 9 bases; unmatched bases: 5. CDR1 and CDR2 from the germline V gene are SGHVS and FQNEAQ. As DNA, the CDR3 is TGTGCCAGCAGCTTATGGGGACAGGGGGCGACTGAGCAGTTCTTC. Translated: CASSLWGQGATEQFF.

This clonotype has more than one count but fewer than ten. The V call is TRBV18, the J call TRBJ2-2, with D tentatively TRBD1 (5 bases). The length of the CDR3 is 18 residues. V shed 0 bases and J shed 2 bases, with 16 bases lying between them. Germline V gene data show CDR1 as KGHSH and CDR2 as LQKENI. This CDR3 reads CASSPPKTAVLNTGELFF. The DNA of the CDR3 is TGTGCCAGCTCACCACCGAAGACAGCCGTTTTAAACACCGGGGAGCTGTTTTTT.

The chain has TRBV7-2 and TRBJ2-7; TRBD2 agrees at 9 bases. This CDR3 has 14 residues. CDR1 is SGHTA and CDR2 is FQGNSA in the germline V gene. V lost 5 bases to trimming and J lost 2 bases; unmatched junction nucleotides: 4. CDR3 in DNA: TGTGCCAGCAGCCCTAGCGGGACTACCTACGAGCAGTACTTC. Its translation is CASSPSGTTYEQYF.